This T cell receptor (beta chain) emerged from a study of cytomegalovirus exposure and HLA in healthy donors. Broader study findings: Rarity held for most TCR sequences, but there were some public TCRs that occurred in many donors. It was around 160 TCR beta chains that were listed as cytomegalovirus-associated. The classifier reportedly diagnosed cytomegalovirus status with high specificity and sensitivity.

As to this clone: Its target is unknown.

TCRdb's table, derived via immunoSEQ multiplex PCR, lists solely in-frame clones and lacks some. Of about 140,000 clones listed, approximately 87% are singletons. The source material was PBMCs. The clonotype originates from a man in his late teens or twenties in good health and CMV-seronegative.

CDR3 bases: TGTGCTAGTGGTTTGCCGGTCCTTCAGGGTTCTGGGGCCAACGTCCTGACTTTC. Its protein product is CASGLPVLQGSGANVLTF. The rearrangement joins TRBV12-5 to TRBJ2-6; possibly TRBD1 for D (5 bases). This CDR3 has 18 amino acids. CDR1 LGHNT and CDR2 FRNRAP come from the germline V gene. Trimming took 2 bases from V and 1 from J, leaving 15 bases between them.